Sequencing of this T cell receptor beta chain was carried out in a study of T cells in Graves' hyperthyroidism and ophthalmopathy (dated by TCRdb to between 2017 and 2020). Some background on the complete study: Peripheral blood was sampled at the time of initial diagnosis, prior to any treatment. To identify distinguishing TCR V-J signatures, a discovery cohort of some 99 patients was used, comprising 43 with Graves' ophthalmopathy and some 57 with stable Graves' hyperthyroidism. Prospective prediction of ophthalmopathy was tested in an independent validation cohort of 18 hyperthyroidism patients and 17 patients who later progressed to ophthalmopathy. The 75 to 100 discovery patients were divided at random into training and test sets in a 7:3 ratio. Thyroid tissue and blood T-cell repertoires from more than 5 Graves' hyperthyroidism patients were also compared in the study. Following sampling, methimazole starting at 30 mg daily was given to hyperthyroidism patients, and high-dose intravenous methylprednisolone was given to ophthalmopathy patients. The paper reports TCR Vbeta CDR3 sequencing of fewer than 150 peripheral blood samples: approximately 41 ophthalmopathy, roughly 74 hyperthyroidism and approximately 17 progressor patients.

The CDR3 runs 14 residues from the cysteine to the phenylalanine. The retained sequence is limited to the CDR3, 42 bases, with the frame set at the first base. From the germline V gene (reference sequence), CDR1 is LNHDA and CDR2 is SQIVND. Compared with germline, V lacks 3 bases and J lacks 7 bases; bases without a gene match: 5. The TCR beta CDR3 regions were amplified from RNA transcripts. The TCR CDR3 was subjected to a first round of RT-PCR using the HTBI primer set and the Qiagen OneStep RT-PCR kit. Libraries were constructed in a second round of multiplex PCR, after which size selection and purification were performed. Paired-end sequencing of the libraries was performed with 100 bp reads on an Illumina HiSeq2000. Per the source publication's procedure: SOAPnuke was used to process the raw data, throwing out any read that contained adapters or uncalled bases, had a mean Phred below 15, or lacked an exact constant-primer or identifier match. COPE v1.2.5 was used to merge high-quality paired reads, and clonotypes were defined as unique nucleotide sequences. MiTCR v1.1 was used to align the clonotypes against IMGT TRBV, TRBD and TRBJ reference segments. The analysis included only V-J combinations with a frequency above 0.0001, which together covered 99% to 99.2% of the repertoires. The TCS score was defined as F50 (clonal expansion) divided by E x V (chaos), with BLOSUM62-based TCRdist calculated between CDR3 peptides within each V-J. Welch's t-statistics and random forest reduced fewer than 600 V-J features to under 15, which were used in a naive Bayes classifier (R e1071). TCRdb cleaned the public reads at Q25 with fastp, built clones with MiXCR and kept in-frame beta chains. Each CDR3 protein appears once, grouped with its most common genes and DNA. The V and J calls were not made by the authors but by TCRdb's processing. Here the sample has 600,000 to 900,000 distinct CDR3 sequences; about 15% occur a single time. Of the sample, 8.4% is held by the ten largest clones.

Regarding this clonotype: It has no known antigen specificity. Base-call qualities are not available, and no considerably larger clone is one nucleotide away.

Stable Graves' hyperthyroidism was defined as no progression to ophthalmopathy during 18 months of follow-up. Hyperthyroidism patients were newly diagnosed, had a disease duration of under 2 months, and were aged 18 to 65 years. The study excluded patients with uncontrolled infections, other autoimmune diseases, pregnancy or lactation. Diagnoses were established on the basis of clinical symptoms, serum thyroxine and TRAb, thyroid ultrasound, and orbital computed tomography. PBMCs were separated from roughly 10 ml of fresh peripheral blood using Ficoll-Paque density gradient centrifugation. Trizol reagent was used to extract total RNA, and RNA quality was then checked on an Agilent 2100 Bioanalyzer. What the authors observed across the whole study: In validation, the model predicted progression to ophthalmopathy a median of 6.5 months before onset, with about 71% sensitivity and just under 75% specificity. Sample size was not statistically predetermined, and investigators were not blinded to group allocation. Blood samples also contained most of the expanded thyroid clonotypes (frequency above 0.001), which suggests that blood repertoires may reflect thyroid immune responses. Ophthalmopathy was separated from stable hyperthyroidism by a 13 V-J signature model, with just over 85% sensitivity and 81% to 82% specificity obtained in cross-validation and 80%/75% obtained in testing.

This TCR derives from a man aged 18 to 29 with Graves' hyperthyroidism. Sequencing was done on a sample of blood. The rearranged segments are TRBV19 and TRBJ2-3, with 9 bases aligning to TRBD2. The DNA sequence follows: TGTGCCAGTAGTATGCTTGCTAGCGGGAATACGCAGTATTTT. It encodes CASSMLASGNTQYF.